The 24 T cell receptor beta chains below were found in one sample sequenced in a study of T-cell memory formation after mild COVID-19. TCRdb used MiXCR to reprocess the 5' RACE reads, holding one entry per CDR3 protein. This table holds around 340,000 distinct CDR3 sequences, 13% found once. Sequencing was performed on PBMCs or a T cell subset sorted from them (not recorded which). These receptors all come from a man between 18 and 29 years old who had mild COVID-19 (a few samples of this study predate the infection). Cell type and time point are not known.

Only a few counts were recorded for this clonotype. The V call is TRBV7-3, the J call TRBJ2-3; D might be TRBD2 (6 bases). Germline V gives CDR1 SGHTA, CDR2 FQGTGA. V was shortened by 5 bases and J by 4 bases, with 16 bases between the two germline ends. The length of the CDR3 is 15 residues. The CDR3: CASSPQAGNADTQYF. The CDR3 DNA sequence: TGTGCCAGCAGCCCCCAAGCGGGTAATGCAGATACGCAGTATTTT.

In its sample, this clonotype was seen a few times. This chain joins TRBV29-1 and TRBJ1-2; D is undetermined. Trimming left V 8 bases short and J 5 bases short, with 12 bases between. The CDR3 is 11 residues long. CDR1 SQVTM and CDR2 ANQGSEA come from the germline V gene. Here the CDR3 DNA reads TGCAGCACGTGGATGGCTTATGGCTACACCTTC. It translates to CSTWMAYGYTF.

This clonotype showed up just a few times. The chain employs TRBV12-3 or TRBV12-4 and TRBJ1-4; no clear D gene. This CDR3 spans 14 amino acids. With 2 bases removed from V and 4 bases from J, the gap between germline ends came to 8 bases. CDR3 in amino acids: CASSLPDGNEKLFF. CDR3 coding DNA: TGTGCCAGCAGTTTACCAGACGGTAATGAAAAACTGTTTTTT.

The chain uses TRBV7-2 and TRBJ1-1; no reliable D call. V lost 5 bases to trimming and J lost 8 bases, with 9 bases between them. The V gene's germline CDR1 is SGHTA and CDR2 FQGNSA. The CDR3 contains 11 residues. CDR3 amino acids: CASSLKHEAFF. The CDR3 bases are TGTGCCAGCAGCCTGAAGCACGAAGCTTTCTTT.

V usage is TRBV12-5 and J usage is TRBJ2-3, with unresolved D. The V gene lost 2 bases and the J gene lost 1 base, with 13 bases spanning the gap. The CDR3 length is 16 residues. Germline lookup yields CDR1 LGHNT and CDR2 FRNRAP. The CDR3 is CASGLPIYVRTDTQYF. The CDR3 coding sequence is TGTGCTAGTGGTTTGCCGATATATGTACGCACAGATACGCAGTATTTT.

The chain links TRBV7-6 to TRBJ2-7; a weak D match, TRBD1 (6 bases). The V end lost 5 bases, the J end lost 3 bases, and 11 bases lay between the germline ends. The CDR3 totals 13 residues. Per germline, CDR1 SGHVS and CDR2 FNYEAQ. CDR3 nucleotides: TGTGCCAGCAGCCTCGGGACACTCTACGAGCAGTACTTC. It specifies CASSLGTLYEQYF.

This clonotype was detected only a few times. The V gene is TRBV9, the J gene TRBJ2-2, with 9 bases identical to TRBD1. Per germline, CDR1 SGDLS and CDR2 YYNGEE. The ends lost 6 bases at V and 2 bases at J; junction bases unmatched: 8. This CDR3 is built from 16 residues. The CDR3 is CASTPRTGANTGELFF. CDR3 DNA sequence: TGTGCCAGCACCCCGAGGACAGGGGCCAACACCGGGGAGCTGTTTTTT.

This clonotype has a handful of counts. The chain has TRBV19 and TRBJ2-3; D unclear. V was pared by 1 base and J by 0 bases, with 11 bases between. The CDR3 is 16 residues long. Germline loops: CDR1 LNHDA, CDR2 SQIVND (reference sequence). CDR3 loop: CASSIGSHPSTDTQYF. The CDR3, as DNA: TGTGCCAGTAGTATAGGGTCCCATCCTAGCACAGATACGCAGTATTTT.

This chain connects TRBV18 to TRBJ2-7, with D possibly being TRBD1 (6 bases). V was cut by 1 base and J by 2 bases, with 12 bases left in between. The CDR3 totals 15 residues. CDR1 KGHSH and CDR2 LQKENI come from the germline V gene. CDR3 DNA sequence: TGTGCCAGCTCACCACGGGCAGGGGAGACCTACGAGCAGTACTTC. This encodes CASSPRAGETYEQYF.

The chain recombines TRBV9 with TRBJ1-6; no clear D. Germline CDR1 is SGDLS and CDR2 is YYNGEE. V was shortened by 0 bases and J by 10 bases, with 5 bases between the two germline ends. This CDR3 has 12 residues. This CDR3 is CASSVGLSPLHF. The CDR3 DNA sequence: TGTGCCAGCAGCGTAGGACTCTCACCCCTCCACTTT.

The chain joins TRBV6-5 to TRBJ1-3; unclear D gene. The germline V gene encodes CDR1 MNHEY and CDR2 SVGAGI. Trimming pared 7 bases from V and 3 bases from J, leaving 10 bases between. This CDR3 contains 13 residues. CDR3 protein: CASKDGGGNTIYF. Written as DNA, the CDR3 is TGTGCCAGCAAGGATGGCGGTGGAAACACCATATATTTT.

This clonotype was picked up many times. V is TRBV10-3 and J is TRBJ2-3; 11 positions agree with TRBD2. The CDR3 contains 18 residues. The V gene end was trimmed by 10 bases and the J gene end by 5 bases; junction bases not matched to a gene: 20. Germline V gene data show CDR1 as ENHRY and CDR2 as SYGVKD. CDR3 protein: CATANSGGGMTFGDTQYF. CDR3 nucleotides: TGTGCCACCGCCAATAGCGGGGGGGGCATGACATTCGGAGATACGCAGTATTTT.

The chain joins TRBV27 to TRBJ2-5; D unresolved. CDR3 length: 13 amino acids. Germline V gene lookup returns CDR1 MNHEY and CDR2 SMNVEV (reference sequence). Trimming stripped 8 bases from V and 5 bases from J, with 15 bases between. The CDR3 DNA is TGTGCCAGCGGATACCACATTCTGGAGACCCAGTACTTC. Its translation is CASGYHILETQYF.

The sample holds a few counts of this clonotype. The rearrangement joins TRBV28 to TRBJ2-3; D possibly corresponds to TRBD1 (6 bases). The CDR3 has 12 residues. CDR1 is MDHEN and CDR2 is SYDVKM in the germline V gene. Trimming cost V 3 bases and J 11 bases, with 12 bases left between them. The CDR3 nucleotides are TGTGCCAGCAGTTTCGGTCAGGGGATGCAGTATTTT. Its protein product is CASSFGQGMQYF.

This clonotype occurred a few times. The J gene is TRBJ1-3, the V gene TRBV2; 7 bases align to TRBD1. Germline CDR1 is SNHLY and CDR2 is FYNNEI. V dropped 4 bases and J dropped 0; count of bases not matched to a gene: 6. This CDR3 has 16 residues. CDR3 sequence (DNA): TGTGCCAGCAGTGTGTATGGGACAGCCTCTGGAAACACCATATATTTT. As protein: CASSVYGTASGNTIYF.

The chain has TRBV4-3 and TRBJ2-7, with D unclear. V shed 1 base and J shed 2 bases, with 12 bases lying between them. The V gene's germline CDR1 is LGHNA and CDR2 YSLEER. The CDR3 runs to 15 residues. CDR3 coding DNA: TGCGCCAGCAGCCAAGTAAGCTACCTGCCCTACGAGCAGTACTTC. Translation gives CASSQVSYLPYEQYF.

Comments on this clonotype: One end of the junction varies from germline; a read error may be responsible. V is TRBV12-3 or TRBV12-4 and J is TRBJ1-5; possible D gene TRBD1, 6 bases. This CDR3 is 15 amino acids long. The CDR3 region is CDSSWARGGPQPQHF. For the CDR3, the DNA is TGTGACAGCAGTTGGGCCAGGGGAGGCCCTCAGCCCCAGCATTTT.

The chain carries TRBV6-2 or TRBV6-3 and TRBJ2-5, with D possibly matching TRBD2 (6 bases). The CDR3 loop spans 14 amino acids. The ends were cut back, 5 bases at V and 9 bases at J, with 19 bases in the middle. Germline V gives CDR1 MNHEY, CDR2 SVGEGT. The CDR3 region has the DNA TGTGCCAGCAGTCCCCCTCTCCAGGGACTCGCCCAGTACTTC. It encodes CASSPPLQGLAQYF.

This clonotype has a handful of counts. The V gene is TRBV6-2 or TRBV6-3, the J gene TRBJ1-5; possible D gene TRBD1, 5 bases. CDR1 MNHEY and CDR2 SVGEGT come from the germline V gene. The CDR3 has 15 amino acids. Trimming left V 10 bases short and J 3 bases short, with 19 bases between. CDR3 amino acids: CATKEPGPSNQPQHF. The CDR3 DNA reads TGTGCCACCAAAGAACCGGGACCGTCCAATCAGCCCCAGCATTTT.

V usage is TRBV9 and J usage is TRBJ1-2; D may be TRBD1 (6 bases). The germline V gene has CDR1 SGDLS and CDR2 YYNGEE. The germline V and J ends were trimmed by 2 bases and 8 bases, with 16 bases remaining between them. The CDR3 totals 14 residues. Here the CDR3 reads CASSVDGGPLGYTF. The CDR3, as DNA: TGTGCCAGCAGCGTTGACGGGGGCCCCTTAGGCTACACCTTC.

The chain couples TRBV11-2 to TRBJ2-1; 11 bases are shared with TRBD2. Germline CDR1 and CDR2: SGHAT and FQNNGV. Trimming took 5 bases from V and 9 from J; bases not matched to a gene: 12. The CDR3 is 16 amino acids. As DNA, the CDR3 is TGTGCCAGCAGCCTACATCATAGCGGGGGGGGATTTGAGCAGTTCTTC. It specifies CASSLHHSGGGFEQFF.

This clonotype has a handful of counts. The chain employs TRBV6-2 or TRBV6-3 and TRBJ2-5; 9 bases are shared with TRBD2. V shed 2 bases, J shed 5 bases, and the junction held 6 bases outside the gene matches. Germline CDR1 reads MNHEY; CDR2 reads SVGEGT. CDR3 length: 15 amino acids. CDR3 in amino acids: CASSYGLAGSETQYF. The DNA of the CDR3 is TGTGCCAGCAGTTACGGGCTAGCGGGGAGTGAGACCCAGTACTTC.

This clonotype was seen only a few times. The chain has TRBV29-1 and TRBJ1-2; TRBD1 is a possible D gene (5 bases). CDR1 is SQVTM and CDR2 is ANQGSEA in the germline V gene. This CDR3 spans 14 amino acids. V shed 1 base and J shed 4 bases, with 13 bases lying between them. This CDR3 is CSVEVRDLRYGYTF. The CDR3 DNA reads TGCAGCGTTGAAGTCCGGGACTTACGCTATGGCTACACCTTC.

Concerning this clonotype itself: Compared with germline, one end of the junction differs, possibly owing to a read error. CDR3 sequence: CASNLVGVSVDTQYF. The CDR3 coding sequence is TGTGCCAGCAATTTAGTGGGGGTGTCCGTGGATACGCAGTATTTT. The chain has TRBV12-3 or TRBV12-4 and TRBJ2-3; D may correspond to TRBD1 or TRBD2 (5 bases each). The CDR3 covers 15 residues.